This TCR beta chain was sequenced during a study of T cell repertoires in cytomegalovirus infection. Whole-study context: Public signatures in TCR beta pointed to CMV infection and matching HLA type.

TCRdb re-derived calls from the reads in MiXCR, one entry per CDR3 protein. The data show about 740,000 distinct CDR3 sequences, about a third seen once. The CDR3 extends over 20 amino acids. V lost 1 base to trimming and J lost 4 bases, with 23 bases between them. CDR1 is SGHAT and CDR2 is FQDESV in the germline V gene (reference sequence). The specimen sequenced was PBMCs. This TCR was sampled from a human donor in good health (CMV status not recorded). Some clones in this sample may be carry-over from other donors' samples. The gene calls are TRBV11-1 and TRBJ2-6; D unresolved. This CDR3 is CASSLVTLEAKPYGANVLTF. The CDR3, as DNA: TGTGCCAGCAGCTTAGTAACCCTCGAGGCGAAACCCTACGGGGCCAACGTCCTGACTTTC.